A single sample is the source of the 28 T cell receptor beta chains below, sequenced in a study of regulatory T cells in long-lasting Graves disease. As to time point: newly diagnosed GD, antithyroid drugs for less than 3 months. Making the TCR library involved RNA that had been extracted from PBMCs. Building the TCR beta libraries relied on iRepertoire HTBI primers, and CDR3 regions underwent Arm-PCR. MiXCR, run by TCRdb on the multiplex PCR reads, gives a single entry per CDR3 protein. The repertoire consists of under 250,000 distinct CDR3 sequences, with roughly a fifth occurring once and the leading ten covering 10% to 15%. The data also belong to a second study, concerning T cells in Graves' hyperthyroidism and ophthalmopathy.

The input for sequencing was peripheral blood mononuclear cells (PBMCs), taken at new diagnosis, from a patient treated with antithyroid drugs. These receptors all come from a woman in her twenties or thirties with Graves disease.

Ten or more counts support this clonotype. This sequence joins TRBV30 and TRBJ2-5; 8 bases agree with TRBD1. The V gene's germline CDR1 is GTSNPN and CDR2 SVGIG (reference sequence). The CDR3 is 15 amino acids. The V gene end was trimmed by 2 bases and the J gene end by 5 bases; junction bases not matched to a gene: 10. The CDR3 nucleotides read TGTGCCTGGAGTCTAGGACAGGGTCTTCGGGAGACCCAGTACTTC. Protein sequence: CAWSLGQGLRETQYF.

The chain carries TRBV11-3 and TRBJ1-2, with a weak D call TRBD1 (6 bases). CDR1 and CDR2 (germline): SGHNT, YENEEA. Trimming shortened V by 0 bases and J by 1 base, and 12 bases separated the two germline ends. The CDR3 covers 16 residues. The CDR3 region has the DNA TGTGCCAGCAGCTTAGAGGGCAGGGGCGGTAACTATGGCTACACCTTC. Its translation is CASSLEGRGGNYGYTF.

The rearrangement uses TRBV11-2 and TRBJ2-3; D remains ambiguous. The CDR3 contains 16 residues. The V end was cut by 6 bases, the J end by 0 bases, with 16 bases between. The germline V gene encodes CDR1 SGHAT and CDR2 FQNNGV. This CDR3 is CASSFLVERSTDTQYF. The CDR3 nucleotides read TGTGCCAGCAGTTTCCTTGTGGAAAGAAGCACAGATACGCAGTATTTT.

This clonotype was detected only a few times. At one end the junction does not follow the germline gene, possibly because of a read error. The chain combines TRBV4-1 with TRBJ1-2; tentatively, D is TRBD1 (6 bases). The CDR3 has 15 amino acids. Germline CDR1 reads MGHRA; CDR2 reads YSYEKL. In nucleotides, the CDR3 is TGCGTCAGCAGCCAATCAATGGGGGCCTCCTATGGCTACACCTTC. It is translated as CVSSQSMGASYGYTF.

Many counts were recorded for this clonotype. The chain carries TRBV27 and TRBJ1-2, with D unresolved. V lost 5 bases and J lost 8, with 15 bases in between. The germline V gene encodes CDR1 MNHEY and CDR2 SMNVEV (reference sequence). The CDR3 spans 13 residues. CDR3 DNA: TGTGCCAGCAGTGCCCATGATCTGGGAGGCTACACCTTC. This codes for CASSAHDLGGYTF.

The chain recombines TRBV7-9 with TRBJ1-2; TRBD1 might be the D (6 bases). The V end lost 5 bases, the J end lost 0 bases, and 22 bases lay between the germline ends. Looked up from germline, CDR1 is SEHNR and CDR2 is FQNEAQ (reference sequence). This CDR3 region has 18 residues. This chain's CDR3 is CASSPQGTSYLSNYGYTF. Written as DNA, the CDR3 is TGTGCCAGCAGCCCCCAGGGGACCTCCTACCTATCTAACTATGGCTACACCTTC. Variable domain in full (rest from reference TRBV7-9 and TRBJ1-2): DTGVSQNPRHKITKRGQNVTFRCDPISEHNRLYWYRQTLGQGPEFLTYFQNEAQLEKSRLLSDRFSAERPKGSFSTLEIQRTEQGDSAMYLCASSPQGTSYLSNYGYTFGSGTRLTVV.

The rearrangement links TRBV15 to TRBJ2-5; 10 nucleotides align to TRBD1. This CDR3 is built from 15 residues. The germline CDR1 and CDR2 sequences are LNHNV and YYDKDF (reference sequence). Trimming cost V 1 base and J 5 bases; bases outside gene matches: 4. CDR3 sequence: CATSRGTGGRETQYF. In DNA, the CDR3 is TGTGCCACCAGCAGAGGGACAGGGGGACGGGAGACCCAGTACTTC.

The rearrangement joins TRBV20-1 to TRBJ2-1, with TRBD1 as a possible D gene (6 bases). Germline V gene data show CDR1 as DFQATT and CDR2 as SNEGSKA (reference sequence). The CDR3 length is 13 residues. CDR3 protein: CKPRPGANNEQFF. The CDR3 region has the DNA TGCAAGCCTCGGCCAGGGGCGAACAATGAGCAGTTCTTC.

This clonotype was counted ten times or more. In nucleotides, the CDR3 is TGTGCCAGCAGTTACTACTCGTTTGGGGACTTCCCTACTAGCTCTGGGGCCAACGTCCTGACTTTC. It translates to CASSYYSFGDFPTSSGANVLTF. The chain employs TRBV6-5 and TRBJ2-6, with a tentative D call TRBD2 (6 bases). Trimming took off 1 base at V and 0 bases at J, with 25 bases between the two ends. The V gene's germline CDR1 is MNHEY and CDR2 SVGAGI. The CDR3 consists of 22 residues.

The rearrangement joins TRBV27 to TRBJ1-1, with no clear D. Trimming stripped 2 bases from V and 11 bases from J, with 18 bases between. The length of the CDR3 is 14 residues. Germline V gene sequence: CDR1 MNHEY, CDR2 SMNVEV (reference sequence). This CDR3 reads CASSLAYEAGEAFF. CDR3 DNA: TGTGCCAGCAGTTTAGCGTATGAGGCAGGCGAGGCTTTCTTT.

This sequence joins TRBV12-3 or TRBV12-4 and TRBJ1-5; 9 bases fit TRBD1. The CDR3 covers 16 residues. J lost 5 bases, V lost 7 bases, and 12 bases had no gene match. The chain's CDR3 is CASTQGRDRDDQPQHF. The DNA for the CDR3 is TGTGCCAGCACTCAAGGGAGGGACAGGGATGATCAGCCCCAGCATTTT.

This clonotype was picked up many times. The V gene is TRBV2, the J gene TRBJ2-3; 8 positions agree with TRBD2. CDR1 SNHLY and CDR2 FYNNEI come from the germline V gene. This CDR3 is 16 amino acids long. V gave up 1 base and J gave up 2 bases; unmatched junction bases: 5. CDR3 nucleotide sequence: TGTGCCAGCAGTGAAGAAGCGGGGGCCCTCACAGATACGCAGTATTTT. This sequence encodes CASSEEAGALTDTQYF.

This clonotype was detected many times. The J gene is TRBJ2-3, the V gene TRBV12-3 or TRBV12-4, with D possibly TRBD2 on 5 matching bases. The germline V and J ends were trimmed by 6 bases and 1 base, with 14 bases remaining between them. The CDR3 is 15 amino acids. CDR3 DNA sequence: TGTGCCAGCAGGTGGAGGTTAATGGGCACAGATACGCAGTATTTT. Its translation is CASRWRLMGTDTQYF.

As concerns this clonotype: This sequence may be a read error, since a much larger clone differs from it by one base. This chain joins TRBV6-1 and TRBJ1-4; possible D gene TRBD1, 6 bases. The CDR3 extends over 13 amino acids. V was shortened by 2 bases and J by 5 bases, with 6 bases between the two germline ends. Germline CDR1 MNHNS, CDR2 SASEGT. In DNA, the CDR3 is TGTGCCAGCAGTGAACAGGGGAATGAAAAACTGTTTTTT. It encodes CASSEQGNEKLFF.

This clonotype came up many times. The J gene is TRBJ2-7, the V gene TRBV15, with 14 bases identical to TRBD2. Germline CDR1 reads LNHNV; CDR2 reads YYDKDF (reference sequence). The CDR3 runs 15 residues. Unmatched junction bases numbered 3, after V lost 5 bases and J lost 3 bases. The CDR3 nucleotides read TGTGCCACCAGCCGGACTAGCGGGGGGAACTACGAGCAGTACTTC. Its translation: CATSRTSGGNYEQYF.

The sample holds many counts of this clonotype. The chain uses TRBV30 and TRBJ2-7, with D possibly TRBD1 on 5 matching bases. V lost 4 bases to trimming and J lost 0 bases, with 13 bases between them. The CDR3 has 14 residues. Germline V lookup: CDR1 GTSNPN, CDR2 SVGIG (reference sequence). CDR3 sequence: CAWKKGRASYEQYF. For the CDR3, the DNA is TGTGCCTGGAAAAAAGGCAGGGCCTCCTACGAGCAGTACTTC.

This clonotype came up many times. The gene calls are TRBV28 and TRBJ2-7, with no clear D. Per germline, CDR1 MDHEN and CDR2 SYDVKM. The V end lost 2 bases, the J end lost 6 bases, and 17 bases lay between the germline ends. The CDR3 contains 15 residues. Written as DNA, the CDR3 is TGTGCCAGCAGTTTACCGGGCCCCTGGTTCGGCGAGCAGTACTTC. Translated: CASSLPGPWFGEQYF.

This clonotype was observed many times. The chain couples TRBV6-2 or TRBV6-3 to TRBJ1-2; 7 bases are shared with TRBD1. Germline loops: CDR1 MNHEY, CDR2 SVGEGT. The CDR3 runs to 14 residues. Trimming took 5 bases from V and 2 from J; bases not matched to a gene: 5. The CDR3 reads CASSEQGTNYGYTF. CDR3 nucleotide sequence: TGTGCCAGCAGTGAACAGGGGACCAACTATGGCTACACCTTC.

The sample holds many counts of this clonotype. This sequence joins TRBV2 and TRBJ2-3; D gene ambiguous. V lost 6 bases, J lost 6 bases, and 10 bases lay in between. This CDR3 contains 12 residues. Germline CDR1 is SNHLY and CDR2 is FYNNEI. Written as DNA, the CDR3 is TGTGCCAGCAGCCTCCACGTCGATACGCAGTATTTT. It specifies CASSLHVDTQYF.

This clonotype was counted many times. The chain combines TRBV27 with TRBJ1-2; 11 bases are shared with TRBD1. CDR3 length equals 15 residues. Germline V lookup: CDR1 MNHEY, CDR2 SMNVEV (reference sequence). The junction had 9 bases not matched to a gene; V was cut back by 5 bases and J by 7 bases. CDR3 nucleotide sequence: TGTGCCAGCAGTCAGACCGGGACAGGGGGGCTTGGCTACACCTTC. Encoded protein: CASSQTGTGGLGYTF.

The CDR3 nucleotides are TGTGCCAGCAGTCTGTTCGGACAGGTTAATGAAAAACTGTTTTTT. Protein: CASSLFGQVNEKLFF. The chain couples TRBV11-2 to TRBJ1-4; 7 bases are shared with TRBD1. This CDR3 comprises 15 residues. CDR1 and CDR2 (germline): SGHAT, FQNNGV. J was trimmed by 4 bases and V by 6 bases; bases with no gene match: 8.

Note on this clonotype: The junction and the germline gene differ at one end; a read error may be behind it. This chain's CDR3 is CASSARGHFTEASF. The CDR3 DNA is TGTGCCAGCAGCGCCAGGGGGCATTTCACTGAAGCTTCCTTC. The rearrangement uses TRBV11-3 and TRBJ1-1; 8 bases line up with TRBD1. CDR3 length: 14 residues. Germline lookup yields CDR1 SGHNT and CDR2 YENEEA.

This clonotype was seen repeatedly, ten times or more. The V gene is TRBV28, the J gene TRBJ2-1; 9 nucleotides match TRBD2. V was clipped by 6 bases and J by 0 bases; unmatched bases: 6. Germline V gives CDR1 MDHEN, CDR2 SYDVKM. The CDR3 sequence is 16 residues long. The CDR3: CASSPLAGSSYNEQFF. CDR3 nucleotides: TGTGCCAGCAGCCCTCTAGCGGGGAGCTCCTACAATGAGCAGTTCTTC.

This clonotype was counted many times. V usage is TRBV12-3 or TRBV12-4 and J usage is TRBJ1-2; TRBD1 matches 8 bases. After removal of 5 bases from V and 5 bases from J, the junction contained 4 bases not matched to a gene. The length of the CDR3 is 13 residues. In DNA, the CDR3 is TGTGCCAGCAGTCCGAACAGGGGGTATGGCTACACCTTC. This codes for CASSPNRGYGYTF.

The table lists this clonotype with many counts. This chain connects TRBV28 to TRBJ2-1; the match to TRBD2 covers 9 bases. This CDR3 contains 16 residues. CDR1 and CDR2 from the germline V gene are MDHEN and SYDVKM. Unmatched junction bases numbered 1, after V lost 0 bases and J lost 1 base. CDR3 amino acids: CASSLWREGSYNEQFF. CDR3 nucleotides: TGTGCCAGCAGTTTATGGCGGGAGGGTTCCTACAATGAGCAGTTCTTC.

This clonotype was found many times. This sequence joins TRBV6-5 and TRBJ1-2; 9 positions agree with TRBD1. Losses at the gene ends were 1 base for V and 6 bases for J; bases not matched to a gene: 3. The CDR3 is 14 residues long. CDR1 and CDR2 (germline): MNHEY, SVGAGI. The CDR3 DNA sequence: TGTGCCAGCAGTTACTTAACAGGGGGCGATGGCTACACCTTC. It is translated as CASSYLTGGDGYTF.

This clonotype was counted a few times. The chain links TRBV20-1 to TRBJ2-7; no clear D. The V gene's germline CDR1 is DFQATT and CDR2 SNEGSKA (reference sequence). Trimming took off 0 bases at V and 2 bases at J, with 14 bases between the two ends. The CDR3 is 15 residues long. The CDR3 here is CSARDRGAMTYEQYF. The CDR3 nucleotides read TGCAGTGCTAGAGATCGAGGAGCGATGACCTACGAGCAGTACTTC.

In this sample, this clonotype turned up many times. The V gene is TRBV6-2 or TRBV6-3, the J gene TRBJ2-7; 8 nucleotides match TRBD2. Germline V gene lookup returns CDR1 MNHEY and CDR2 SVGEGT. V trimming: 6 bases; J trimming: 7 bases; junction bases outside the gene matches: 14. The CDR3 runs to 15 residues. The CDR3 DNA sequence: TGTGCCAGCAGACGGGAGCGGGAGCTCCGGGGGGAGCAGTACTTC. Its translation is CASRRERELRGEQYF.